This is a list of T cell receptor beta chains from one sample in a study of T cell responses to AZD1222 COVID-19 vaccine. TCRdb's table, derived via immunoSEQ multiplex PCR, lists solely in-frame clones and lacks some. The repertoire includes around 100,000 clones, about 85% of them detected once, and 1.8% sits in the top ten. Material: peripheral blood, obtained on day 0 of AZD1222 vaccination. Receptors originate from an adult in good health. Each CDR3 is given with its conserved first and last residue. D genes are given only for firm matches. Size values are once, few and many counts, or a class for expanded clones, and some rows have none.

D: .; J: TRBJ1-5; size: few; V: TRBV4-1; CDR3: CASSQLPGQGIEPQHF; DNA: TGCGCCAGCAGCCAGCTACCGGGGCAAGGGATAGAGCCCCAGCATTTT
D: .; J: TRBJ1-4; size: .; V: TRBV30; CDR3: CAWTRQLAFPLDRKLFF; DNA: TGTGCCTGGACCAGACAGCTGGCCTTTCCCCTGGATCGAAAACTGTTTTTT
D: .; J: TRBJ2-2; size: .; V: TRBV27; CDR3: CASRPGTPNTGELFF; DNA: TGTGCCAGCCGCCCCGGGACACCGAACACCGGGGAGCTGTTTTTT
D: .; J: TRBJ2-1; size: .; V: TRBV29-1; CDR3: CSVSGLADNEQFF; DNA: TGCAGCGTCTCCGGGCTAGCCGACAATGAGCAGTTCTTC
D: .; J: TRBJ1-5; size: .; V: TRBV30; CDR3: CAWSVLEDQPQHF; DNA: TGTGCCTGGAGTGTACTCGAGGATCAGCCCCAGCATTTT
D: TRBD1; J: TRBJ1-2; size: few; V: TRBV4-1; CDR3: CASSQGLQGREGGYTF; DNA: TGCGCCAGCAGCCAAGGATTACAGGGGAGGGAGGGTGGCTACACCTTC
D: .; J: TRBJ2-2; size: .; V: TRBV5-4; CDR3: CASSLTSTRTGELFF; DNA: TGTGCCAGCAGCTTGACTAGCACCCGGACCGGGGAGCTGTTTTTT
D: .; J: TRBJ1-6; size: .; V: TRBV27; CDR3: CASANRGGPSPLHF; DNA: TGTGCCAGCGCAAACCGCGGGGGGCCTTCACCCCTCCACTTT
D: .; J: TRBJ2-3; size: .; V: TRBV9; CDR3: CASSVAYGDTQYF; DNA: TGTGCCAGCAGCGTAGCTTATGGGGATACGCAGTATTTT
D: .; J: TRBJ2-2; size: .; V: TRBV10-2; CDR3: CASERGPGELFF; DNA: TGCGCCTCCGAACGAGGGCCCGGGGAGCTGTTTTTT
D: .; J: TRBJ2-7; size: .; V: TRBV7-9; CDR3: CASSLVNSGNFYEQYF; DNA: TGTGCCAGCAGCTTAGTCAATTCAGGGAACTTTTACGAGCAGTACTTC
D: TRBD1; J: TRBJ1-3; size: once; V: TRBV19; CDR3: CASTITGTGIGNTIYF; DNA: TGTGCCAGTACCATCACCGGGACAGGGATCGGAAACACCATATATTTT
D: .; J: TRBJ1-4; size: once; V: TRBV2; CDR3: CASKQQVLSHEKLFF; DNA: TGTGCCAGTAAACAGCAAGTCCTAAGCCACGAAAAACTGTTTTTT
D: .; J: TRBJ2-5; size: few; V: TRBV5-1; CDR3: CASSLGEAVEETQYF; DNA: TGCGCCAGCAGCTTGGGTGAGGCAGTCGAAGAGACCCAGTACTTC
D: .; J: TRBJ2-7; size: .; V: TRBV11-3; CDR3: CASSFRQGGEQYF; DNA: TGTGCCAGCAGCTTTCGACAGGGAGGCGAGCAGTACTTC
D: TRBD1; J: TRBJ2-4; size: .; V: TRBV3-1/TRBV3-2; CDR3: CASSQLRDSQNIQYF; DNA: TGTGCCAGCAGCCAGCTCCGGGACAGTCAAAACATTCAGTACTTC
D: TRBD2; J: TRBJ2-1; size: .; V: TRBV7-2; CDR3: CASSLAASGMSDEQFF; DNA: TGTGCCAGCAGCTTAGCGGCTAGCGGGATGTCAGATGAGCAGTTCTTC
D: .; J: TRBJ2-7; size: .; V: TRBV29-1; CDR3: CSGISSYEQYF; DNA: TGCAGCGGCATCTCCTCCTACGAGCAGTACTTC
D: TRBD2; J: TRBJ2-2; size: .; V: TRBV7-9; CDR3: CASSLVGLSGRNTGELFF; DNA: TGTGCCAGCAGCTTAGTCGGTTTGAGCGGGAGGAACACCGGGGAGCTGTTTTTT
D: TRBD1; J: TRBJ1-2; size: .; V: TRBV19; CDR3: CASSSRDRDGYTF; DNA: TGTGCCAGTAGTTCCCGGGACAGGGACGGCTACACCTTC
D: TRBD2; J: TRBJ2-5; size: .; V: TRBV9; CDR3: CASSPGTTQGETQYF; DNA: TGTGCCAGCAGTCCCGGGACTACCCAGGGAGAGACCCAGTACTTC
D: .; J: TRBJ2-1; size: once; V: TRBV6-2/TRBV6-3; CDR3: CASSYILNEQFF; DNA: TGTGCCAGCAGTTACATTCTCAATGAGCAGTTCTTC
D: .; J: TRBJ2-7; size: .; V: TRBV4-2; CDR3: CASSQNFGGAYEQYF; DNA: TGTGCCAGCAGCCAAAATTTTGGAGGAGCATACGAGCAGTACTTC
D: .; J: TRBJ1-1; size: .; V: TRBV5-1; CDR3: CASSLGQLEAFF; DNA: TGCGCCAGCAGCTTGGGGCAGCTTGAAGCTTTCTTT
D: TRBD1; J: TRBJ1-5; size: .; V: TRBV6-5; CDR3: CASSSGGMGNQPQHF; DNA: TGTGCCAGCAGTTCAGGGGGAATGGGCAATCAGCCCCAGCATTTT
D: .; J: TRBJ1-5; size: once; V: TRBV18; CDR3: CASSPPGLSGNQPQHF; DNA: TGTGCCAGCTCACCACCAGGGTTAAGTGGCAATCAGCCCCAGCATTTT
D: .; J: TRBJ2-7; size: .; V: TRBV27; CDR3: CASSEKGQYYERQYF; DNA: TGTGCCAGCAGTGAAAAGGGACAATACTACGAGCGGCAGTACTTC
D: .; J: TRBJ2-5; size: .; V: TRBV5-4; CDR3: CASSLGQGPQETQYF; DNA: TGTGCCAGCAGCTTGGGGCAGGGCCCCCAAGAGACCCAGTACTTC
D: TRBD1; J: TRBJ2-3; size: once; V: TRBV24-1; CDR3: CATSDSGTGVADTQYF; DNA: TGTGCCACCAGTGATTCCGGGACAGGGGTGGCAGATACGCAGTATTTT
D: .; J: TRBJ1-2; size: .; V: TRBV25-1; CDR3: CASSRLNYGYTF; DNA: TGTGCCAGCAGTAGGCTTAACTATGGCTACACCTTC
D: .; J: TRBJ2-4; size: .; V: TRBV28; CDR3: CASSHKVGSLAKNIQYF; DNA: TGTGCCAGCAGCCATAAGGTGGGAAGTCTAGCCAAAAACATTCAGTACTTC
D: .; J: TRBJ1-2; size: .; V: TRBV27; CDR3: CASSLEGSAYYGYTF; DNA: TGTGCCAGCAGTTTAGAGGGGAGCGCCTACTATGGCTACACCTTC
D: TRBD2; J: TRBJ2-5; size: .; V: TRBV4-3; CDR3: CASSQDFRLAGAMETQYF; DNA: TGCGCCAGCAGCCAAGATTTTCGGCTAGCGGGAGCCATGGAGACCCAGTACTTC
D: TRBD2; J: TRBJ2-2; size: .; V: TRBV5-1; CDR3: CASSLPGTSGKGNTGELFF; DNA: TGCGCCAGCAGCTTGCCGGGGACTAGCGGGAAAGGGAACACCGGGGAGCTGTTTTTT
D: .; J: TRBJ2-7; size: .; V: TRBV27; CDR3: CASSPRPGVYEQYF; DNA: TGTGCCAGCAGTCCTCGTCCAGGGGTATACGAGCAGTACTTC